The present entry profiles one TCR beta chain with its context. Its cognate antigen is unknown. All patients experienced relapse after autologous stem cell transplantation, and brentuximab vedotin exposure was variable. The CDR3 consists of 14 residues. Germline CDR1 reads SGDLS; CDR2 reads YYNGEE. The V and J ends lost 0 bases and 0 bases respectively, with 6 bases between them. These data belong to a study of PD-1 blockade in classical Hodgkin lymphoma. Notes on the study in general: Baseline diversity was lower in partial responders and progressors than complete responders. Patients excluded were those beginning nivolumab under 1 year after ASCT. The study found that TCR diversity rose significantly by C4D1 in CD4+ but not CD8+ cells.

Measured with immunoSEQ multiplex PCR; TCRdb has only the in-frame clones, and not every one. The table records fewer than 110,000 clones, more than 85% of them present only once. V and J are TRBV9 and TRBJ1-2; D remains unclear. Sample: peripheral blood mononuclear cells (PBMCs), taken before the second cycle of nivolumab. This TCR was sampled from a human donor with classical Hodgkin lymphoma. CDR3 protein: CASSVVAANYGYTF. In nucleotides, the CDR3 is TGTGCCAGCAGCGTAGTCGCAGCTAACTATGGCTACACCTTC.